Sequencing of this TCR beta chain was carried out in a study of identifying expanded T cells in peripheral blood. Overall study results and limits: Variance in clone template counts between approximately two-week samples significantly increased with total template count across all healthy donors. Over two and four weeks, about 15 and 18 clones changed, versus roughly 1.1 between replicates.

Collection occurred without any documented infections or immune events in donors. This clone was picked up a small number of times. Its antigen is undetermined. Sequencing was performed with immunoSEQ multiplex PCR; in TCRdb, only in-frame clones are kept and a portion is missing. This table has roughly 82,000 clones, 84% appearing once. The CDR3 covers 15 residues. Trimming removed 6 bases at V and 4 bases at J, with 18 bases between. The germline gives CDR1 MNHEY, CDR2 SVGAGI. The TCR was taken from a person aged 18-70 years in good health. This chain links TRBV6-5 with TRBJ2-5, with D perhaps TRBD1 (5 bases). The specimen sequenced was blood. The CDR3 DNA sequence: TGTGCCAGCAGCCGGAACTCAGGGTTTTCAGAGACCCAGTACTTC. It yields the protein CASSRNSGFSETQYF.